This is a list of T cell receptor beta chains from one sample in a study of OX40 agonist ivuxolimab in advanced cancers. Sequenced by immunoSEQ multiplex PCR; TCRdb stores in-frame clones only, minus some. The top ten hold 9.5% to 10% of the sample, which has tens of thousands of clones, around 83% seen once. Sequencing was performed on CD4+ or CD8+ T cells sorted from blood, taken in a trial of the OX40 agonist ivuxolimab. These receptor sequences come from an adult with an advanced solid tumor such as melanoma, head and neck, liver or kidney cancer. Each CDR3 is given with its conserved first and last residue. D genes are given only for firm matches. Not every row has a clone size; where given, it reads once, few, many or a size class.

>TRBJ1-1|13|TRBV30|TRBD1|-
CAWSVQGSTEAFF
TGTGCCTGGAGTGTACAGGGGAGCACTGAAGCTTTCTTT
>TRBJ1-2|11|TRBV6-6|-|few
CASSTGFEITF
TGTGCCAGCAGTACCGGGTTTGAGATCACCTTC
>TRBJ1-3|15|TRBV11-2|-|-
CASSARDLGGNTIYF
TGTGCCAGCAGCGCCAGGGACTTGGGTGGAAACACCATATATTTT
>TRBJ2-3|17|TRBV19|-|-
CASSIVVGRGALGTQYF
TGTGCCAGTAGTATAGTTGTCGGCAGGGGCGCGCTAGGTACGCAGTATTTT
>TRBJ2-1|14|TRBV5-4|TRBD1|-
CASSLQRQGAEQFF
TGTGCCAGCAGCTTGCAGCGGCAGGGGGCGGAGCAGTTCTTC
>TRBJ1-6|14|TRBV6-5|-|-
CASRQGSHNSPLHF
TGTGCCAGCAGACAGGGTTCTCATAATTCACCCCTCCACTTT
>TRBJ1-4|14|TRBV7-9|TRBD1|-
CASSPGQAGEKLFF
TGTGCCAGCAGCCCAGGACAGGCAGGAGAAAAACTGTTTTTT
>TRBJ2-3|12|TRBV28|-|-
CASSLLTNRQYF
TGTGCCAGCAGTTTACTGACCAACCGGCAGTATTTT
>TRBJ2-2|13|TRBV19|-|-
CASSRRRDGELFF
TGTGCCAGTAGTAGGAGGAGGGACGGGGAGCTGTTTTTT
>TRBJ2-1|19|TRBV7-3|TRBD1|few
CASSLTSTGGGPEYNEQFF
TGTGCCAGCAGCTTAACGAGTACAGGGGGTGGCCCAGAGTACAATGAGCAGTTCTTC
>TRBJ1-6|14|TRBV27|-|-
CASTGGRGASPLHF
TGTGCCAGCACTGGGGGCAGAGGAGCTTCACCCCTCCACTTT
>TRBJ2-7|15|TRBV5-8|-|-
CASSLGQKPSYEQYF
TGTGCCAGCAGCTTGGGACAAAAACCCTCCTACGAGCAGTACTTC
>TRBJ1-1|16|TRBV6-5|-|few
CASSYNAGTGNTEAFF
TGTGCCAGCAGTTACAATGCCGGGACGGGTAACACTGAAGCTTTCTTT
>TRBJ1-5|12|TRBV28|-|-
CASITGNQPQHF
TGTGCCAGCATAACGGGCAATCAGCCCCAGCATTTT
>TRBJ1-1|14|TRBV9|-|-
CASSVAQKNTEAFF
TGTGCCAGCAGCGTAGCACAGAAAAACACTGAAGCTTTCTTT
>TRBJ2-7|16|TRBV5-1|TRBD2|-
CASSLARAGGSYEQYF
TGCGCCAGCAGCTTGGCGCGGGCGGGAGGAAGCTACGAGCAGTACTTC
>TRBJ2-1|16|TRBV9|TRBD2|-
CASSVPTSGAYNEQFF
TGTGCCAGCAGCGTCCCGACTAGCGGGGCCTACAATGAGCAGTTCTTC
>TRBJ2-5|15|TRBV5-1|TRBD2|-
CASSSVAGRRETQYF
TGCGCCAGCAGTTCCGTAGCGGGACGACGGGAGACCCAGTACTTC
>TRBJ1-6|16|TRBV5-6|-|few
CASSLAGDSLNSPLHF
TGTGCCAGCAGCTTGGCCGGAGACAGCCTTAATTCACCCCTCCACTTT
>TRBJ2-1|19|TRBV29-1|TRBD2|-
CSVDGLAGGPPSSYNEQFF
TGCAGCGTTGACGGGTTAGCGGGAGGCCCACCGAGCTCCTACAATGAGCAGTTCTTC
>TRBJ2-1|16|TRBV4-1|TRBD1|few
CASSHSGQGFYNEQFF
TGCGCCAGCAGCCATTCGGGACAGGGGTTTTACAATGAGCAGTTCTTC
>TRBJ1-6|15|TRBV6-5|-|-
CASRLNLSYNSPLHF
TGTGCCAGCAGGCTGAATCTCTCCTATAATTCACCCCTCCACTTT
>TRBJ2-7|13|TRBV9|TRBD1|-
CASSPNRGDEQYF
TGTGCCAGCAGCCCCAACAGGGGAGACGAGCAGTACTTC
>TRBJ2-7|13|TRBV2|TRBD1|-
CAITTGETYEQYF
TGTGCCATCACGACAGGGGAAACCTACGAGCAGTACTTC
>TRBJ2-6|15|TRBV11-2|-|-
CASSLLSSGANVLTF
TGTGCCAGCAGCTTACTCTCCTCTGGGGCCAACGTCCTGACTTTC
>TRBJ2-7|11|TRBV6-1|-|-
CASRGPYEQYF
TGTGCCAGCAGGGGCCCCTACGAGCAGTACTTC
>TRBJ2-7|14|TRBV7-9|TRBD1|-
CASSSTRGRYEQYF
TGTGCCAGCAGCTCCACCAGGGGGCGGTACGAGCAGTACTTC
>TRBJ2-5|14|TRBV28|-|-
CASMGRRGQETQYF
TGTGCCAGCATGGGACGGAGGGGCCAAGAGACCCAGTACTTC
>TRBJ2-3|13|TRBV28|-|-
CASRKASTDTQYF
TGTGCCAGCCGAAAGGCTAGCACAGATACGCAGTATTTT
>TRBJ2-3|15|TRBV5-1|TRBD1|few
CASSLNGQGTDTQYF
TGCGCCAGCAGCTTAAACGGACAGGGGACAGATACGCAGTATTTT
>TRBJ1-1|12|TRBV29-1|-|-
CSVARGDTEAFF
TGCAGCGTAGCGCGGGGTGACACTGAAGCTTTCTTT
>TRBJ1-4|15|TRBV5-1|-|-
CASSSNIATNEKLFF
TGCGCCAGCAGCTCCAACATCGCAACTAATGAAAAACTGTTTTTT
>TRBJ2-7|15|TRBV29-1|TRBD1|once
CSVTPFGTGSYEQYF
TGCAGCGTGACCCCTTTTGGGACAGGCTCCTACGAGCAGTACTTC
>TRBJ1-3|16|TRBV9|TRBD1|-
CASSAGQGPSGNTIYF
TGTGCCAGCAGCGCAGGACAGGGTCCCTCTGGAAACACCATATATTTT
>TRBJ2-4|11|TRBV29-1|-|-
CSVRAKNIQYF
TGCAGCGTTCGAGCCAAAAACATTCAGTACTTC
>TRBJ2-1|16|TRBV11-2|TRBD1|-
CASSLEQGVSYNEQFF
TGTGCCAGCAGCTTAGAGCAGGGGGTCTCCTACAATGAGCAGTTCTTC
>TRBJ2-7|14|TRBV2|TRBD1|-
CASRRGTGAYEQYF
TGTGCCAGCCGGAGGGGGACAGGGGCCTACGAGCAGTACTTC